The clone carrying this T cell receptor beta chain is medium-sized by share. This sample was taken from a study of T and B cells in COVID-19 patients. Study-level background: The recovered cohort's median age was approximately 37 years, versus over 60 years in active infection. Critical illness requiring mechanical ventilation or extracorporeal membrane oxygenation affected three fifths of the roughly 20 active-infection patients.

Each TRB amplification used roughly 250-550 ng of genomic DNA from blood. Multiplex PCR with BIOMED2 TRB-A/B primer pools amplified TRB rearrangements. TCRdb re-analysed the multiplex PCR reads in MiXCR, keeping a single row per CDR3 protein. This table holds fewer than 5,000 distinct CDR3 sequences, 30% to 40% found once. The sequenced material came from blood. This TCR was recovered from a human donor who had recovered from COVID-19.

The CDR3 loop reads CASSLRTLAGGNEQFF. Here the CDR3 DNA reads TGTGCCAGCAGTTTACGCACTCTAGCGGGAGGCAATGAGCAGTTCTTC. The V call is TRBV27, the J call TRBJ2-1, with 11 bases aligning to TRBD2. With V trimmed by 2 bases and J by 6 bases, 6 bases remained unmatched. The CDR3 contains 16 residues. Germline CDR1 and CDR2: MNHEY and SMNVEV (reference sequence).